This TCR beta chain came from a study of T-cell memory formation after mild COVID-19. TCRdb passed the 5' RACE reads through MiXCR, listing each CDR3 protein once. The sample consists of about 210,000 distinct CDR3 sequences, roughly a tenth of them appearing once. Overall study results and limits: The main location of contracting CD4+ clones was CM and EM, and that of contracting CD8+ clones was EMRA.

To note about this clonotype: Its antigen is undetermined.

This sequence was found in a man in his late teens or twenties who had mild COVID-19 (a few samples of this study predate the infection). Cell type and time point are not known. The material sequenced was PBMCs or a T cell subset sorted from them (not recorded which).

In DNA form, the CDR3 reads TGTGCCAGCTCACCACCGAGCACCTACGAGCAGTACTTC. Translating gives CASSPPSTYEQYF. The chain combines TRBV18 with TRBJ2-7, with D unclear. V was shortened by 0 bases and J by 2 bases, with 5 bases between the two germline ends. Germline V gives CDR1 KGHSH, CDR2 LQKENI. The CDR3 runs 13 residues.